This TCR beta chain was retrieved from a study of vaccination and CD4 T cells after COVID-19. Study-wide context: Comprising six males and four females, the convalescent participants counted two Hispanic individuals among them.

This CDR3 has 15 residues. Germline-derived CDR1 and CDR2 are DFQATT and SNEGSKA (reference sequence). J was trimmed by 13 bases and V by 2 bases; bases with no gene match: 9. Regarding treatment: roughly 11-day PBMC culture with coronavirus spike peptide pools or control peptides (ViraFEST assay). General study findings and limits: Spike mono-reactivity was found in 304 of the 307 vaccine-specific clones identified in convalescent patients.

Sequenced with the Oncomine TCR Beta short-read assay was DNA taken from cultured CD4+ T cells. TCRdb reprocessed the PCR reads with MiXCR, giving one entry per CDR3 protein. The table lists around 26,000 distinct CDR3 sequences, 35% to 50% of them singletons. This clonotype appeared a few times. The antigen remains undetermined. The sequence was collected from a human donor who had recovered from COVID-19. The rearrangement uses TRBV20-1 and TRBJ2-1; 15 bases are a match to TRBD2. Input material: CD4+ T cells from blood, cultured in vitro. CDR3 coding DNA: TGCAGTGCTAGACCCCCCGGGACTAGCGGGAGGACACAGTTCTTC. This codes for CSARPPGTSGRTQFF.